One sample yielded the 24 T cell receptor beta chains listed below, sequenced in a study of blood T cell repertoires in COVID-19. Clones were sequenced by immunoSEQ multiplex PCR, and TCRdb holds only the in-frame ones, with some missing. The sample lists approximately 170,000 clones; less than 90% were seen once. Sequencing input: peripheral blood. These receptors all stem from a man under 40 with acute or convalescent COVID-19.

The chain carries TRBV9 and TRBJ1-2; D remains unclear. The CDR3 spans 13 residues. Trimming pared 3 bases from V and 4 bases from J, leaving 10 bases between. The germline CDR1 and CDR2 sequences are SGDLS and YYNGEE. The CDR3 nucleotides are TGTGCCAGCAGCGGAACAGAGACCTATGGCTACACCTTC. It translates to CASSGTETYGYTF.

V usage is TRBV30 and J usage is TRBJ1-1, with D unclear. Germline V gene lookup returns CDR1 GTSNPN and CDR2 SVGIG (reference sequence). Trimming left V 1 base short and J 2 bases short, with 14 bases between. The CDR3 totals 15 residues. The CDR3 region has the DNA TGTGCCTGGAGTGGAGGCCCCAACGTTAACACTGAAGCTTTCTTT. Amino acid sequence: CAWSGGPNVNTEAFF.

The genes are TRBV11-2 and TRBJ2-1; 7 bases match TRBD1. The CDR3 covers 12 residues. Unmatched junction bases numbered 5, after V lost 2 bases and J lost 13 bases. The germline V gene has CDR1 SGHAT and CDR2 FQNNGV. Here the CDR3 reads CASSLSDRAQFF. CDR3 sequence (DNA): TGTGCCAGCAGCTTATCCGACAGGGCACAGTTCTTC.

This chain joins TRBV7-9 and TRBJ2-1; tentative D call: TRBD2 (6 bases). There are 16 residues in the CDR3. Looked up from germline, CDR1 is SEHNR and CDR2 is FQNEAQ (reference sequence). With 3 bases removed from V and 8 bases from J, the gap between germline ends came to 20 bases. The DNA for the CDR3 is TGTGCCAGCAGCTTGGTCGCGGGACGGATGACGGATGAGCAGTTCTTC. This gives the protein CASSLVAGRMTDEQFF.

The chain carries TRBV12-3 or TRBV12-4 and TRBJ2-5; TRBD2 matches 8 bases. With V trimmed by 5 bases and J by 6 bases, 5 bases remained unmatched. The CDR3 is 13 amino acids. CDR3: CASSVGLAKTQYF. The CDR3 DNA sequence: TGTGCCAGCAGTGTCGGACTAGCTAAGACCCAGTACTTC.

This chain joins TRBV9 and TRBJ2-1; D uncertain. The CDR3 spans 15 residues. CDR1 is SGDLS and CDR2 is YYNGEE in the germline V gene. Deletions cut 0 bases from V and 7 bases from J, with 14 bases between. The CDR3 bases are TGTGCCAGCAGCGTAGATCTGGCAGGTTGGAATGAGCAGTTCTTC. It specifies CASSVDLAGWNEQFF.

This clone came up once. The rearrangement links TRBV4-1 to TRBJ2-3, with 7 bases that match TRBD1. The trim removed 2 bases at V and 4 bases at J, leaving 3 bases unmatched. The CDR3 is 14 residues long. Per the germline V gene, CDR1 is MGHRA and CDR2 is YSYEKL. CDR3 sequence: CASSQQQGPDTQYF. CDR3 bases: TGCGCCAGCAGCCAACAACAGGGGCCAGATACGCAGTATTTT.

This clone was seen just once. The V and J genes are TRBV10-3 and TRBJ1-6; 7 bases line up with TRBD1. The CDR3 is 16 residues long. Germline V lookup: CDR1 ENHRY, CDR2 SYGVKD. The junction had 12 bases not matched to a gene; V was cut back by 1 base and J by 12 bases. CDR3 loop: CAISEWGQGELLPLHF. The CDR3 region has the DNA TGTGCCATCAGTGAGTGGGGCCAGGGGGAGTTATTACCCCTCCACTTT.

The chain links TRBV24-1 to TRBJ2-1, with a possible D match to TRBD1 (6 bases). Germline values: CDR1 KGHDR, CDR2 SFDVKD. Trimming cost V 7 bases and J 8 bases, with 11 bases left between them. The CDR3 loop spans 12 amino acids. This CDR3 is CATSNRVDEQFF. DNA for the CDR3: TGTGCCACCAGCAACAGGGTCGATGAGCAGTTCTTC.

The chain employs TRBV5-1 and TRBJ2-1; weak D call: TRBD2 (6 bases). Germline V CDR1 and CDR2: SGHRS, YFSETQ. This CDR3 region has 15 residues. Trimming removed 5 bases from V and 5 bases from J, with 17 bases in between. The CDR3 loop reads CASRVGGGQNNEQFF. As DNA, the CDR3 is TGCGCCAGCAGAGTGGGGGGAGGCCAAAACAATGAGCAGTTCTTC.

The chain has TRBV9 and TRBJ1-1; 7 nucleotides agree with TRBD1. In germline, CDR1 is SGDLS, CDR2 YYNGEE. V lost 10 bases to trimming and J lost 2 bases; unmatched junction nucleotides: 8. CDR3 size: 13 residues. CDR3: CAGSQGINTEAFF. The CDR3 nucleotides read TGTGCCGGATCACAGGGGATAAACACTGAAGCTTTCTTT.

The gene calls are TRBV12-3 or TRBV12-4 and TRBJ1-4; 7 bases line up with TRBD1. The V segment lost 3 bases and the J segment 10 bases; nucleotides outside the gene matches: 2. The CDR3 covers 12 residues. This chain's CDR3 is CASSFNRGKLFF. In DNA, the CDR3 is TGTGCCAGCAGTTTCAACAGGGGAAAACTGTTTTTT.

V is TRBV21-1 and J is TRBJ1-3. TRBV21-1 is flagged as a pseudogene. The CDR3 loop spans 19 amino acids. CDR3 in amino acids: CASSKERAAPAPSGNTIYF. Here the CDR3 DNA reads TGTGCCAGCAGCAAAGAGAGGGCAGCCCCTGCCCCCTCTGGAAACACCATATATTTT.

The rearrangement links TRBV7-9 to TRBJ1-6, with 9 bases lining up with TRBD1. The length of the CDR3 is 15 residues. The ends lost 3 bases at V and 10 bases at J; junction bases unmatched: 7. Germline CDR1 and CDR2: SEHNR and FQNEAQ (reference sequence). CDR3 coding DNA: TGTGCCAGCAGCTTGTCCGGACAGGGGCTGTCACCCCTCCACTTT. It codes for CASSLSGQGLSPLHF.

This chain uses TRBV2 with TRBJ2-7, with 7 bases lining up with TRBD2. There are 14 residues in the CDR3. The germline V gene encodes CDR1 SNHLY and CDR2 FYNNEI. Trimming took 4 bases from V and 2 from J; bases not matched to a gene: 5. CDR3 sequence reads: CASSAGGLTYEQYF. As DNA, the CDR3 is TGTGCCAGCAGTGCCGGGGGGTTAACCTACGAGCAGTACTTC.

This clone was observed once. This chain connects TRBV7-9 to TRBJ2-1; TRBD2 agrees at 9 bases. The CDR3 spans 16 residues. The germline gives CDR1 SEHNR, CDR2 FQNEAQ (reference sequence). The junction had 9 bases not matched to a gene; V was cut back by 4 bases and J by 5 bases. DNA for the CDR3: TGTGCCAGCAGCTCCCAGGGTAGCGGGGGTAACAATGAGCAGTTCTTC. Translation gives CASSSQGSGGNNEQFF.

The rearrangement links TRBV18 to TRBJ1-1; D is unresolved. The germline CDR1 and CDR2 sequences are KGHSH and LQKENI. CDR3 length equals 12 residues. Trimming took off 5 bases at V and 6 bases at J, with 10 bases between the two ends. The CDR3 DNA reads as TGTGCCAGCTCATCATTATCGGCTGAAGCTTTCTTT. Its translation is CASSSLSAEAFF.

The chain has TRBV27 and TRBJ2-3; 8 bases map to TRBD1. The V gene's germline CDR1 is MNHEY and CDR2 SMNVEV (reference sequence). The CDR3 contains 17 residues. The J segment lost 2 bases and the V segment lost 5 bases, leaving 12 bases of the junction unmatched. The DNA of the CDR3 is TGTGCCAGCAGTCTACCAAAAGGACAGGGCGTCACAGATACGCAGTATTTT. The encoded protein is CASSLPKGQGVTDTQYF.

This chain joins TRBV5-1 and TRBJ1-2; TRBD1 matches at 7 bases. The CDR3 loop spans 15 amino acids. Germline V lookup: CDR1 SGHRS, CDR2 YFSETQ. Unmatched junction bases numbered 10, after V lost 0 bases and J lost 8 bases. CDR3 sequence: CASSLGYLGTVGYTF. Written as DNA, the CDR3 is TGCGCCAGCAGCTTGGGATACCTCGGGACAGTGGGCTACACCTTC.

The chain has TRBV6-4 and TRBJ2-2; 11 bases agree with TRBD2. The germline CDR1 and CDR2 sequences are MRHNA and SNTAGT. The V and J ends lost 0 bases and 3 bases, in that order; junction bases with no gene match: 3. CDR3 length equals 17 residues. This chain's CDR3 is CASSDSASGGYTGELFF. The CDR3 bases are TGTGCCAGCAGTGACTCGGCTAGCGGGGGGTACACCGGGGAGCTGTTTTTT.

This chain links TRBV5-3 with TRBJ2-1, with TRBD2 identical over 14 bases. TRBV5-3 is an ORF; its function is uncertain. V was pared by 0 bases and J by 7 bases, with 3 bases of the junction left unmatched. The CDR3 covers 16 residues. The CDR3 reads CARSLGTSGGSNEQFF. CDR3 nucleotides: TGTGCCAGAAGCTTGGGGACTAGCGGGGGGAGTAATGAGCAGTTCTTC.

The chain joins TRBV7-3 to TRBJ2-1; 10 nucleotides line up with TRBD1. Germline CDR1 is SGHTA and CDR2 is FQGTGA. Trimming took 0 bases from V and 7 from J; bases not matched to a gene: 6. The CDR3 is made up of 16 amino acids. The CDR3 coding sequence is TGTGCCAGCAGCTTAACCTCCGGGACAGGGGATAATGAGCAGTTCTTC. This gives the protein CASSLTSGTGDNEQFF. The full variable domain, rest sourced from reference TRBV7-3 and TRBJ2-1, is GAGVSQTPSNKVTEKGKYVELRCDPISGHTALYWYRQSLGQGPEFLIYFQGTGAADDSGLPNDRFFAVRPEGSVSTLKIQRTERGDSAVYLCASSLTSGTGDNEQFFGPGTRLTVL.

This clone was picked up a small number of times. CDR3 sequence reads: CATSKLRTGGRGNTIYF. DNA for the CDR3: TGTGCCACCAGCAAACTTAGGACAGGGGGCCGCGGAAACACCATATATTTT. The genes are TRBV15 and TRBJ1-3; 11 bases fit TRBD1. Germline assignment: CDR1 LNHNV and CDR2 YYDKDF (reference sequence). After removal of 4 bases from V and 4 bases from J, the junction contained 9 bases not matched to a gene. CDR3 length: 17 residues.

The chain couples TRBV3-1 (or the pseudogene TRBV3-2) to TRBJ2-3; 7 bases agree with TRBD1. The germline gives CDR1 LGHDT, CDR2 YNNKEL (reference sequence). After removal of 3 bases from V and 6 bases from J, the junction contained 15 bases not matched to a gene. The length of the CDR3 is 17 residues. CDR3 loop: CASSQNPGQNFLDTQYF. The CDR3 region has the DNA TGTGCCAGCAGCCAGAACCCGGGACAGAACTTTCTGGATACGCAGTATTTT.